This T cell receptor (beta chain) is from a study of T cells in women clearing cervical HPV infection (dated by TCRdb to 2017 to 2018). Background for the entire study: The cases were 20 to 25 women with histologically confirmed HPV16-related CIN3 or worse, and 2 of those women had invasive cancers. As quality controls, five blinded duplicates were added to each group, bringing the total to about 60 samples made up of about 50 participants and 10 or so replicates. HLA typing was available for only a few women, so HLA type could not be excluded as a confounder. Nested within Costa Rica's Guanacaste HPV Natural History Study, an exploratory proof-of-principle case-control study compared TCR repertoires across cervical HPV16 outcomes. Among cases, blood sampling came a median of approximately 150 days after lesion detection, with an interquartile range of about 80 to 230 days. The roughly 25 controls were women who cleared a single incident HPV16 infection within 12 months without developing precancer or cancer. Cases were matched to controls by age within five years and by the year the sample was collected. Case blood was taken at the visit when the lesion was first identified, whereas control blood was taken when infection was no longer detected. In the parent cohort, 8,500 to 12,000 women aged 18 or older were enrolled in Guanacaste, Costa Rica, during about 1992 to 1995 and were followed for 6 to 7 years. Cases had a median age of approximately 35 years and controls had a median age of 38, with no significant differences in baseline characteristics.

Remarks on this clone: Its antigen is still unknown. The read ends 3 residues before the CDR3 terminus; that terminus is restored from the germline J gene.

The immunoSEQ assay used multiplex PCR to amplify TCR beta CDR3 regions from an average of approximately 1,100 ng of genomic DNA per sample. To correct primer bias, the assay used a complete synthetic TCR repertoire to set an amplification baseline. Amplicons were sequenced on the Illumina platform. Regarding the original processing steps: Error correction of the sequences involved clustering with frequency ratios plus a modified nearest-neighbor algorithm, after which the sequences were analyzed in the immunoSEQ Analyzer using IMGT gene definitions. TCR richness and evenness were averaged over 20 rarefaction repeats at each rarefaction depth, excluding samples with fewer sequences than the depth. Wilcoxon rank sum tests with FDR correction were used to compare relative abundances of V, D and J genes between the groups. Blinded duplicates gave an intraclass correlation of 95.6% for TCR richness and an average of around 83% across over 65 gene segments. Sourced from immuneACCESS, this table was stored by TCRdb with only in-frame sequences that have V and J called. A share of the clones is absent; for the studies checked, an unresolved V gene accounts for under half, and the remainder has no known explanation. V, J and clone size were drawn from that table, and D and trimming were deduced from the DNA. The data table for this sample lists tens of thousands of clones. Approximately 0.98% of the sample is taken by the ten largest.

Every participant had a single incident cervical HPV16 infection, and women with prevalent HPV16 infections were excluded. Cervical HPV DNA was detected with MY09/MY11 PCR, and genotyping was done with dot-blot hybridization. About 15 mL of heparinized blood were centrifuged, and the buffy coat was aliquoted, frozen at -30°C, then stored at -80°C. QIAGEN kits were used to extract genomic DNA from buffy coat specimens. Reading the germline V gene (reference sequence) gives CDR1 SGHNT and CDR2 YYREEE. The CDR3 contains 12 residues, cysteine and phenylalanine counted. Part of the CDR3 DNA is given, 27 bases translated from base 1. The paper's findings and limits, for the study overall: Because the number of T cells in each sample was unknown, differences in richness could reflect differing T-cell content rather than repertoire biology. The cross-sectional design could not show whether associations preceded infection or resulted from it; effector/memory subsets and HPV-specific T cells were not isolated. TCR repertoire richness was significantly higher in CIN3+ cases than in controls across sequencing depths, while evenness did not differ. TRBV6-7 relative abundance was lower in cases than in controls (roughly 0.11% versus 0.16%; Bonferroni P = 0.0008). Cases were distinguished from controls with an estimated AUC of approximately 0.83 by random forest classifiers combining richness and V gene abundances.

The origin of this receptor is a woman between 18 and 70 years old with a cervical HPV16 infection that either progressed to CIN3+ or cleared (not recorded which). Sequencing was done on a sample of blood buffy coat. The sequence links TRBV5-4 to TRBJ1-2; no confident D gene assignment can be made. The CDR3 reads CASSLLRGPYTF. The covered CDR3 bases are TGTGCCAGCAGCTTGTTGCGAGGGCCC.